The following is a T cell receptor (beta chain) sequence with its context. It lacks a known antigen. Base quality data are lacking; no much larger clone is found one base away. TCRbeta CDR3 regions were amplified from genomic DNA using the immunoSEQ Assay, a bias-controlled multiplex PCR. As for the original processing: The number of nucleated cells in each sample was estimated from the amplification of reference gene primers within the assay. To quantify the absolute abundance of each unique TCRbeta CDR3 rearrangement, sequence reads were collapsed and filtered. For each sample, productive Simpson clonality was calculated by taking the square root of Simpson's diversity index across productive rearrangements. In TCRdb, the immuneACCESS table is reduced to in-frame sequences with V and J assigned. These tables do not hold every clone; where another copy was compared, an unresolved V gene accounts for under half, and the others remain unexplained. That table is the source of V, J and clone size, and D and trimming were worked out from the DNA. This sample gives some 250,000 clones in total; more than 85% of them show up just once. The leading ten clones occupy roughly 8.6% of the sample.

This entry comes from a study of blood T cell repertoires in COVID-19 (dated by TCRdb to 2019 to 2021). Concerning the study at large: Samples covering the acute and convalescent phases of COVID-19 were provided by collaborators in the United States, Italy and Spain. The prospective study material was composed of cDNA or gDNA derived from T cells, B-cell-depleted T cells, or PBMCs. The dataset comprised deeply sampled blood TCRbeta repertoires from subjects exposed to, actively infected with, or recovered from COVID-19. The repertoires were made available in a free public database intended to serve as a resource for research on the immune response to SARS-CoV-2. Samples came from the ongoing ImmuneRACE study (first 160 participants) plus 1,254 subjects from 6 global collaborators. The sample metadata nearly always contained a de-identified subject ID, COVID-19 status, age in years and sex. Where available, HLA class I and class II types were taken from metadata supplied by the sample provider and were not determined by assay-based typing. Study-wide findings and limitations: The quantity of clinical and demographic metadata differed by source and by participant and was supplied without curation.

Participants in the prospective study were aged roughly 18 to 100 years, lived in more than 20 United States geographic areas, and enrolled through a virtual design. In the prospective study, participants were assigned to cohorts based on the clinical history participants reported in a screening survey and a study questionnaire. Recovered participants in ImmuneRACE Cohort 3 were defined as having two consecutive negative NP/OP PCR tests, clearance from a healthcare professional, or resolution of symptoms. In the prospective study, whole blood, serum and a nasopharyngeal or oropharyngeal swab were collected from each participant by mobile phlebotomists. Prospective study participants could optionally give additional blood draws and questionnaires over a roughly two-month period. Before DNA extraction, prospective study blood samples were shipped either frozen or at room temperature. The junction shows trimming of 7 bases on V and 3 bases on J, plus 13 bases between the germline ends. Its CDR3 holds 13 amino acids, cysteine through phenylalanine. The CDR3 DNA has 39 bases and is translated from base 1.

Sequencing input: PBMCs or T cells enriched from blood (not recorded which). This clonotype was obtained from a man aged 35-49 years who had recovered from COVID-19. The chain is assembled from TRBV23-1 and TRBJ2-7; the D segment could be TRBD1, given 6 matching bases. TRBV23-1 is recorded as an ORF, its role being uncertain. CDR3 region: CASTPKGGYEQYF. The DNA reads TGCGCCAGCACCCCAAAAGGGGGCTACGAGCAGTACTTC.